A single sample gave rise to the 17 T cell receptor beta chains below, sequenced in a study of T-cell reconstitution after alpha-beta-depleted transplantation in children. Unique molecular identifiers were built into the TCRbeta library. MiXCR was run by TCRdb on the PCR reads, yielding one entry per CDR3 protein. Counted here are about 980,000 distinct CDR3 sequences, about 31% occurring once; the ten biggest clones make up 25% to 35%. This material consisted of PBMCs, mostly from graft donor cells, taken 360 days after TCRalphabeta/CD19-depleted stem cell transplant. These TCRs come from a boy less than two years old who had a stem cell transplant for SCID, so the T cells may come from the graft donor.

The genes are TRBV20-1 and TRBJ2-1; D is ambiguous. This CDR3 spans 12 amino acids. The germline CDR1 and CDR2 sequences are DFQATT and SNEGSKA (reference sequence). The V end was cut by 1 base, the J end by 5 bases, with 6 bases between. The CDR3 region has the DNA TGCAGTGCTAGAGGGCGGAACAATGAGCAGTTCTTC. This codes for CSARGRNNEQFF.

This clonotype was counted a single time. CDR3: CASSLGQLTDTQYF. The CDR3 DNA is TGTGCCAGCAGCTTGGGGCAGCTCACAGATACGCAGTATTTT. This chain connects TRBV5-6 to TRBJ2-3; no clear D. Germline V CDR1 and CDR2: SGHDT, YYEEEE. This CDR3 is built from 14 residues. Trimming took 0 bases from V and 2 from J, leaving 7 bases between them.

The chain couples TRBV11-2 to TRBJ2-5; TRBD2 is a possible D gene (5 bases). The V gene's germline CDR1 is SGHAT and CDR2 FQNNGV. V was cut by 3 bases and J by 5 bases, with 25 bases left in between. The CDR3 sequence is 18 residues long. The CDR3 sequence: CASSLRLLSPISSETQYF. DNA of the CDR3: TGTGCCAGCAGCTTGAGACTACTTTCCCCAATTTCGAGTGAGACCCAGTACTTC.

There are a few counts of this clonotype. V gene TRBV24-1 combines with J gene TRBJ1-5, with D hard to call. The CDR3 sequence is 12 residues long. Between the trimmed V and J ends, which lost 3 bases and 5 bases, there was a span of 4 bases. Germline V CDR1 and CDR2: KGHDR, SFDVKD. The CDR3 bases are TGTGCCACCAGTGATCGAGATCAGCCCCAGCATTTT. Protein sequence: CATSDRDQPQHF.

This clonotype occurred many times. This chain joins TRBV12-3 or TRBV12-4 and TRBJ2-3; D unresolved. Deletions cut 1 base from V and 0 bases from J, with 2 bases between. This CDR3 region has 13 residues. CDR3 sequence: CASSLGSTDTQYF. The CDR3, as DNA: TGTGCCAGCAGTTTAGGGAGCACAGATACGCAGTATTTT.

The chain recombines TRBV5-1 with TRBJ2-3; D unresolved. Trimming took 1 base from V and 2 from J, leaving 17 bases between them. CDR3 length equals 17 residues. Germline V gives CDR1 SGHRS, CDR2 YFSETQ. CDR3 loop: CASSLPIPYFATDTQYF. CDR3 nucleotide sequence: TGCGCCAGCAGCTTGCCCATCCCGTACTTTGCCACAGATACGCAGTATTTT.

This clonotype was found a few times. The chain combines TRBV15 with TRBJ2-1; D gene ambiguous. This CDR3 comprises 18 residues. Per germline, CDR1 LNHNV and CDR2 YYDKDF (reference sequence). The ends were cut back, 4 bases at V and 4 bases at J, with 23 bases in the middle. CDR3 amino acids: CATSNEFLRQNFYNEQFF. The CDR3, as DNA: TGTGCCACCAGCAATGAATTCCTAAGGCAGAACTTTTACAATGAGCAGTTCTTC. The full variable domain, with the rest looked up from reference TRBV15 and TRBJ2-1, is DAMVIQNPRYQVTQFGKPVTLSCSQTLNHNVMYWYQQKSSQAPKLLFHYYDKDFNNEADTPDNFQSRRPNTSFCFLDIRSPGLGDTAMYLCATSNEFLRQNFYNEQFFGPGTRLTVL.

This clonotype has just a few counts. The chain recombines TRBV2 with TRBJ2-3; D is possibly TRBD1 (6 bases). Trimming took 11 bases from V and 6 from J, leaving 18 bases between them. The CDR3 length is 13 residues. The germline V gene encodes CDR1 SNHLY and CDR2 FYNNEI. This CDR3 is CAGRDTGRDTQYF. CDR3 nucleotides: TGTGCCGGCCGGGACACTGGACGCGATACGCAGTATTTT.

The gene calls are TRBV21-1 and TRBJ2-3; the table gives TRBD1 as D, unverified against the DNA. TRBV21-1 is a pseudogene. The CDR3 is 17 residues long. CDR3 amino acids: CASSPRAKDRITDTQYF. The CDR3 nucleotides are TGTGCCAGCAGCCCCCGGGCGAAGGACAGGATCACAGATACGCAGTATTTT.

The chain has TRBV5-1 and TRBJ2-1, with TRBD2 matching over 9 bases. The J segment lost 5 bases and the V segment lost 7 bases, leaving 10 bases of the junction unmatched. The germline gives CDR1 SGHRS, CDR2 YFSETQ. The CDR3 length is 15 residues. The CDR3 region has the DNA TGCGCCAGCTGGCAGCGGGGGGAATTACACAATGAGCAGTTCTTC. The encoded protein is CASWQRGELHNEQFF.

This clonotype was found a few times. The rearrangement links TRBV5-1 to TRBJ2-5; the match to TRBD2 covers 7 bases. The CDR3 extends over 13 amino acids. The germline gives CDR1 SGHRS, CDR2 YFSETQ. J lost 6 bases, V lost 4 bases, and 6 bases had no gene match. CDR3 nucleotides: TGCGCCAGCAGCCCATCTAGCGGAAAGACCCAGTACTTC. Amino acid sequence: CASSPSSGKTQYF.

The V gene is TRBV20-1, the J gene TRBJ1-5; D unclear. Looked up from germline, CDR1 is DFQATT and CDR2 is SNEGSKA (reference sequence). The CDR3 has 12 residues. With 7 bases removed from V and 2 bases from J, the gap between germline ends came to 9 bases. The CDR3 protein is CSVYGGNQPQHF. CDR3 nucleotide sequence: TGCAGTGTCTACGGCGGCAATCAGCCCCAGCATTTT.

This clonotype appeared a few times. This chain links TRBV5-6 with TRBJ2-7; 8 bases fit TRBD2. Germline V gene data show CDR1 as SGHDT and CDR2 as YYEEEE. J lost 0 bases, V lost 5 bases, and 10 bases had no gene match. The CDR3 extends over 16 amino acids. CDR3 sequence (DNA): TGTGCCAGCAGGAAAGGACTAGCACTCATCTCCTACGAGCAGTACTTC. Translating it yields CASRKGLALISYEQYF. Looking up the rest from reference TRBV5-6 and TRBJ2-7 gives the full variable domain: DAGVTQSPTHLIKTRGQQVTLRCSPKSGHDTVSWYQQALGQGPQFIFQYYEEEERQRGNFPDRFSGHQFPNYSSELNVNALLLGDSALYLCASRKGLALISYEQYFGPGTRLTVT.

This sequence joins TRBV5-1 and TRBJ1-4; no clear D. Germline V gene data show CDR1 as SGHRS and CDR2 as YFSETQ. This CDR3 is built from 15 residues. With 4 bases removed from V and 4 bases from J, the gap between germline ends came to 14 bases. CDR3 sequence: CASSPRPANNEKLFF. Written as DNA, the CDR3 is TGCGCCAGCAGCCCCCGACCGGCCAATAATGAAAAACTGTTTTTT.

This chain connects TRBV2 to TRBJ1-1; D remains unclear. The length of the CDR3 is 13 residues. The V gene's germline CDR1 is SNHLY and CDR2 FYNNEI. V gave up 5 bases and J gave up 6 bases, with 13 bases separating them. CDR3 in amino acids: CASSIRLQAEAFF. The CDR3 nucleotides read TGTGCCAGCAGTATTCGGCTGCAGGCTGAAGCTTTCTTT.

The CDR3 protein is CASQAAGGYNSPLHF. In DNA form, the CDR3 reads TGTGCCAGCCAGGCGGCAGGAGGGTATAATTCACCCCTCCACTTT. The J gene is TRBJ1-6, the V gene TRBV2; D is unresolved. This CDR3 spans 15 amino acids. V was shortened by 8 bases and J by 4 bases, with 15 bases between the two germline ends. Germline lookup yields CDR1 SNHLY and CDR2 FYNNEI.

The CDR3 region is CSASNLAGTYEQYF. Written as DNA, the CDR3 is TGCAGTGCAAGTAACTTAGCGGGAACCTACGAGCAGTACTTC. The J gene is TRBJ2-7, the V gene TRBV20-1, with 8 bases identical to TRBD2. The CDR3 sequence is 14 residues long. The V segment lost 6 bases and the J segment 2 bases; nucleotides outside the gene matches: 9. Germline V gene lookup returns CDR1 DFQATT and CDR2 SNEGSKA (reference sequence).